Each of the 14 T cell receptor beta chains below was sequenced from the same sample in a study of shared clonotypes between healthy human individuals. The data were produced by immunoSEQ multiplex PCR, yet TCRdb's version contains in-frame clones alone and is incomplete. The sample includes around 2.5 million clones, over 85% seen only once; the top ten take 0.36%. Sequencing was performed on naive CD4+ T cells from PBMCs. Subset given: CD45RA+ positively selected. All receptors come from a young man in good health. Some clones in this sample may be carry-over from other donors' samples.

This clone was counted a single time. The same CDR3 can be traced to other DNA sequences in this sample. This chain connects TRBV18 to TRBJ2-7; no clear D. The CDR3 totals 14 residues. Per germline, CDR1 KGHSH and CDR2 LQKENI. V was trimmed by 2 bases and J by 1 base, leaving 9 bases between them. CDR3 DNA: TGTGCCAGCTCACCAGGGCGGAGTTCCTACGAGCAGTACTTC. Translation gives CASSPGRSSYEQYF.

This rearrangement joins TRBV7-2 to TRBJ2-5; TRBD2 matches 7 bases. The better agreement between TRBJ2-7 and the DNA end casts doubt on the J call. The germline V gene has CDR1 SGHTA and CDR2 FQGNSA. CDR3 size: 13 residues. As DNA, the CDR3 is TGTGCGGCAGGGAGGGCCACCAACTACGAGCAGTACTTC. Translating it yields CAAGRATNYEQYF.

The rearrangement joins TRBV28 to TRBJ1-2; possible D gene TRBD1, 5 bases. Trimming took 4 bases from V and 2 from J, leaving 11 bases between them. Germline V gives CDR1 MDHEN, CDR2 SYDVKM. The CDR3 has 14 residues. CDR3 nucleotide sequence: TGTGCCAGCAGTTCTGGGGACGGAAACTATGGCTACACCTTC. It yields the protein CASSSGDGNYGYTF.

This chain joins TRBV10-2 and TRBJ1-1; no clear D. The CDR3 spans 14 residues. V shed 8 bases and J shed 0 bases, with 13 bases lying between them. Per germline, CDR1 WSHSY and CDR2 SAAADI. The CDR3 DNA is TGCGCCAGCCAGTTTCAGAGAATGAACACTGAAGCTTTCTTT. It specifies CASQFQRMNTEAFF.

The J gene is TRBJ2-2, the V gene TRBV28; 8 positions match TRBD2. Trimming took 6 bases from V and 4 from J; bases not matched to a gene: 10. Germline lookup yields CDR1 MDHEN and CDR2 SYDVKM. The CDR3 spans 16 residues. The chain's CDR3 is CASSVLGTSRTGELFF. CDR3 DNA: TGTGCCAGCAGCGTTCTCGGGACTAGTCGCACCGGGGAGCTGTTTTTT.

For the CDR3, the DNA is TGTGCCAGCAGCTTGGGGATCCCCGCCGCTGAGCAGTTCTTC. Translation gives CASSLGIPAAEQFF. The V call is TRBV5-6, the J call TRBJ2-1; no clear D gene. CDR1 SGHDT and CDR2 YYEEEE come from the germline V gene. CDR3 length equals 14 residues. Trimming removed 0 bases at V and 9 bases at J, with 13 bases between.

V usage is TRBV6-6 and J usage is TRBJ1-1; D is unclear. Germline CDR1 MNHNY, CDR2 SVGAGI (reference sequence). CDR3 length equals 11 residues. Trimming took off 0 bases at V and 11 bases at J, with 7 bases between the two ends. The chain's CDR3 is CASSYSGFAFF. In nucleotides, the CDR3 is TGTGCCAGCAGTTACTCAGGGTTCGCTTTCTTT.

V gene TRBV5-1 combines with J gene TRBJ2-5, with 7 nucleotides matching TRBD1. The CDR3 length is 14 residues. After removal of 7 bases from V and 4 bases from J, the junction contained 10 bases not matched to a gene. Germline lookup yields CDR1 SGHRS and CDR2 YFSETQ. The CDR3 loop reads CASREQGPSETQYF. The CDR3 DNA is TGCGCCAGCCGCGAACAGGGGCCCTCAGAGACCCAGTACTTC.

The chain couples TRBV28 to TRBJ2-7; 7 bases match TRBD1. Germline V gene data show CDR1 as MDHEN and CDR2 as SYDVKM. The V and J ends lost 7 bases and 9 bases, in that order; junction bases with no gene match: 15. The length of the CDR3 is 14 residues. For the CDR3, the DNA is TGTGCCAGCACCTCCCCGGACAGGCCTTCGTGGCAGTACTTC. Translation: CASTSPDRPSWQYF.

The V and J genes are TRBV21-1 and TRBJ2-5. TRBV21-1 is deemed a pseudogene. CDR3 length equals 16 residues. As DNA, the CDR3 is TGTGCCAGCAGCAAAGTCGGATTTACTGGTCCAGAGACCCAGTACTTC. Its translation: CASSKVGFTGPETQYF.

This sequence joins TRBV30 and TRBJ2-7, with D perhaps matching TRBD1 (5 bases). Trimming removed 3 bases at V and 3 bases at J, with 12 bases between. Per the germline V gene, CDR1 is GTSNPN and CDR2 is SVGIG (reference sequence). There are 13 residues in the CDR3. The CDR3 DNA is TGTGCCTGGAGCGTAGCAGGGTACTACGAGCAGTACTTC. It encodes CAWSVAGYYEQYF.

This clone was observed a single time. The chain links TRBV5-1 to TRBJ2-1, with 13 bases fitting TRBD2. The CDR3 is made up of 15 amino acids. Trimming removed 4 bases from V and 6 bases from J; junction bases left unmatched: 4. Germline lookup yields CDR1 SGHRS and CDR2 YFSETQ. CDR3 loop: CASSTRTSGSNEQFF. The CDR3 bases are TGCGCCAGCAGCACCCGGACTAGCGGGAGCAATGAGCAGTTCTTC.

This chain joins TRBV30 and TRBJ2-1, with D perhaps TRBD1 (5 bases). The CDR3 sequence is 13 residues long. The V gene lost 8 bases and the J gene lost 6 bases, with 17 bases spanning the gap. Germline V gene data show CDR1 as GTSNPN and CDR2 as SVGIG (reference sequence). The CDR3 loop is CALGRGVFNEQFF. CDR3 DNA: TGTGCCCTCGGTAGGGGTGTCTTCAATGAGCAGTTCTTC. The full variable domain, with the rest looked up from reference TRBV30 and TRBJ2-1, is SQTIHQWPATLVQPVGSPLSLECTVEGTSNPNLYWYRQAAGRGLQLLFYSVGIGQISSEVPQNLSASRPQDRQFILSSKKLLLSDSGFYLCALGRGVFNEQFFGPGTRLTVL.

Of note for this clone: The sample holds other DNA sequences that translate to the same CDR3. CDR3 sequence (DNA): TGTGCCAGCAGCTTAGGCCTCAACACCGGGGAGCTGTTTTTT. Amino acids: CASSLGLNTGELFF. The chain links TRBV7-3 to TRBJ2-2; the D is unclear. Trimming removed 2 bases from V and 2 bases from J, with 6 bases in between. Germline CDR1 reads SGHTA; CDR2 reads FQGTGA. CDR3 length: 14 amino acids.